This entry is about one T cell receptor (beta chain). Its cognate antigen has yet to be identified. The input lacks base qualities; no much larger clone sits a single base away. The treatment or condition label, read with the paper, signifies: roughly 20 received Ad26.COV2.S at low or high dose, single or two shots; 5 received placebo; per-sample allocation not given. For vaccine and placebo recipients, repertoires were sequenced using samples collected on day 63 after the first injection. Between 29 July and 7 August 2020, Cohort 1b enrolled 25 adults aged 18-55 years at one site in Boston, USA. Ad26.COV2.S was a replication-incompetent adenovirus type 26 vector expressing a prefusion-stabilized SARS-CoV-2 spike protein from the original Wuhan strain. The immunoSEQ Assay was used to sequence TCRbeta CDR3 regions. After extraction, genomic DNA underwent amplification by bias-controlled multiplex PCR, followed by high-throughput sequencing. As for the authors' bioinformatics: To quantify the absolute abundance of every unique TCRbeta CDR3 region, sequences were collapsed and filtered. Usable DNA was measured by amplifying reference genes present in all nucleated cells, and TCRbeta template counts were normalized to that usable DNA to estimate T cell fraction. Repertoire TCRs were annotated as SARS-CoV-2-specific by exact matching of V gene, CDR3 amino acid sequence and J gene to a known reactive TCR set. The reference SARS-CoV-2 TCR set came from MIRA and was filtered for enrichment in COVID-19-positive ImmuneCODE repertoires, removing public or cross-reactive TCRs. Based on the MIRA antigens, annotated TCRs were further analysed at the level of specific ORF or position within ORF. Breadth was defined as the number of annotated unique rearrangements divided by the total number of unique productive rearrangements, and depth was defined as the summed frequency of the annotated unique rearrangements. TCR breadth was compared between groups using two-sided Wilcoxon rank-sum tests. TCRdb mirrors the immuneACCESS table, restricted to in-frame sequences. Some clones are absent from its copies; in checked studies, under half trace to an unresolved V gene, and the reason for the others is unknown. Clone size and the V and J calls come from that table; the DNA yielded D and trimming. This sample comprises about 320,000 clones, approximately 86% of them detected only once. The ten largest clones take up around 1.9% of the sample.

CDR1 and CDR2 were assigned from the germline V gene as SGHDT and YYEEEE. V lost 3 bases and J lost 3 bases, and the count of bases not matched to a germline gene is 7. The CDR3 runs 15 residues from the cysteine to the phenylalanine. The entry retains the CDR3 DNA only, 45 bases that are in frame from base 1. This sample is part of a study of Ad26.COV2.S vaccination and SARS-CoV-2 variants (dated by TCRdb to the early 2020s). Regarding the research as a whole: Donors in the vaccine arm were drawn from COV1001, a phase I-IIa trial of Ad26.COV2.S in healthy adults that was multicentre, randomized, double-blind and placebo-controlled. Dosing of Ad26.COV2.S was intramuscular, at either 5x10^10 or 1x10^11 viral particles, delivered as one shot or as two shots spaced 56 days apart. TCRbeta repertoire sequencing was used to assess the specificity and breadth of SARS-CoV-2-reactive T cell receptors after Ad26.COV2.S vaccination. The TCR-sequenced set comprised approximately 32 samples: approximately 19 Ad26.COV2.S vaccine recipients, 5 placebo recipients and 8 SARS-CoV-2 convalescent individuals. Trial participants were randomized into five groups of five: low-dose or high-dose Ad26.COV2.S given once or twice, or placebo on both occasions. Investigators did not know the trial group allocation while performing experiments and assessing outcomes. Results and caveats for the whole study, not just this receptor: It was noted by the authors that total T cell responses may have been underestimated by the TCR breadth and depth analyses. Vaccine and placebo recipients had similar non-spike TCR breadth, a finding consistent with the vaccine containing only spike. Compared with placebo recipients, Ad26.COV2.S recipients showed higher spike-specific TCR breadth (P = 0.0014). Comparing responses between vaccine doses or regimens was not something the study was powered to do. After vaccination, substantial breadth of spike-specific CD8+ and CD4+ T cell responses was reported.

The sequenced sample was peripheral blood, obtained in a trial of Ad26.COV2.S vaccine versus placebo. This receptor chain uses TRBV5-6 and TRBJ2-5; 8 bases in the junction line up with TRBD1. The origin of this receptor is a person between 18 and 59 years old who received the Ad26.COV2.S COVID-19 vaccine or a placebo. The nucleotides read TGTGCCAGCAGCTGGACAGGGTCGGGGGAAGAGACCCAGTACTTC. The translation is CASSWTGSGEETQYF. The entire variable domain, with the stretches around the CDR3 drawn from the reference TRBV5-6 and TRBJ2-5 proteins, is DAGVTQSPTHLIKTRGQQVTLRCSPKSGHDTVSWYQQALGQGPQFIFQYYEEEERQRGNFPDRFSGHQFPNYSSELNVNALLLGDSALYLCASSWTGSGEETQYFGPGTRLLVL.